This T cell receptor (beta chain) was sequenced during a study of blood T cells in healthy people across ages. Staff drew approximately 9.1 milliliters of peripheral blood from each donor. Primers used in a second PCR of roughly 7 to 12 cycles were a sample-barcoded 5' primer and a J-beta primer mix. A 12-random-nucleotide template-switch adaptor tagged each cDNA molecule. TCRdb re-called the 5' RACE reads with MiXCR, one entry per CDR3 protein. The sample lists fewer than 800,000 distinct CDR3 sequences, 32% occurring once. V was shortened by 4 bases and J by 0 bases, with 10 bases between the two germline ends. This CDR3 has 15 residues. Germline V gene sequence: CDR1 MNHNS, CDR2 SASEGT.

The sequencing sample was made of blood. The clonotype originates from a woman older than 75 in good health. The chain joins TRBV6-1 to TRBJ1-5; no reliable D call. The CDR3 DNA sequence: TGTGCCAGCAGTGTGGCGGGGTCTAGCAATCAGCCCCAGCATTTT. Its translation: CASSVAGSSNQPQHF.